This is a list of T cell receptor beta chains from one sample in a study of blood T cell repertoires in COVID-19. TCRdb's copy holds only in-frame clones and misses some; the assay was immunoSEQ multiplex PCR. The sample gives tens of thousands of clones, around 87% of which show up once; under 1.2% is in the top ten. Input material: peripheral blood. The receptors shown here come from a human donor in a cohort sampled during active COVID-19. CDR3s include the opening cysteine and the closing phenylalanine or tryptophan. D genes are given only for firm matches. The size field is filled for only some rows; it gives once, few, many or a size class.

cdr3_nt cdr3_aa j_call clone_size d_call v_call
TGTGCCAGCAGCGTAGGGGTGACTCTGGGACTAGCGGGAACCCGGGATGAGCAGTTCTTC CASSVGVTLGLAGTRDEQFF TRBJ2-1 NA TRBD2 TRBV9
TGTGCCAGCAGGGTACAGCCTTATAGCAATCAGCCCCAGCATTTT CASRVQPYSNQPQHF TRBJ1-5 NA NA TRBV6-5
TGTGCCAGCTCGCTATCCGGGACAGGGGGCTCCAACTATGGCTACACCTTC CASSLSGTGGSNYGYTF TRBJ1-2 once TRBD1 TRBV18
TGTGCCAGCAGCTTGGAGGGGTATGGCTACACCTTC CASSLEGYGYTF TRBJ1-2 NA NA TRBV5-4
TGTGCCAGTAGTATTGAGCGTGATTACGAGCAGTACTTC CASSIERDYEQYF TRBJ2-7 NA NA TRBV19
TGTGCCAGCTCAAGGGACTACACTGAAGCTTTCTTT CASSRDYTEAFF TRBJ1-1 once NA TRBV2
TGCAGTGCTAGAGATCCGGACACCATATATTTT CSARDPDTIYF TRBJ1-3 NA NA TRBV20-1
TGTGCCAGCTCACCGCGGTCCTTCGGGGATGGCTACACCTTC CASSPRSFGDGYTF TRBJ1-2 NA NA TRBV18
TGTGCCAGCAGCTTGGGGACTAGCGGCTCCTACGAGCAGTACTTC CASSLGTSGSYEQYF TRBJ2-7 NA TRBD2 TRBV7-3
TGTGCCAGCAGCTTTGGGGGCGACAGTCGTAGCTCTGGAAACACCATATATTTT CASSFGGDSRSSGNTIYF TRBJ1-3 NA NA TRBV11-2
TGTGCCAGCAGCACCCGGACGGCGGGGGAGCAGTACTTC CASSTRTAGEQYF TRBJ2-7 NA NA TRBV5-6
TGTGCCAGCAGCAAGGACAACCCAGCAACTAATGAAAAACTGTTTTTT CASSKDNPATNEKLFF TRBJ1-4 NA NA TRBV25-1
TGTGCCAGCAGCTTCGGGGAGATAGAGCAGTATTTT CASSFGEIEQYF TRBJ2-3 NA NA TRBV5-5
TGCGCCAGCAGCTTGGTAGCCGCGAACACTGAAGCTTTCTTT CASSLVAANTEAFF TRBJ1-1 NA NA TRBV5-1
TGTGCCAGCAATTACAGGGGATCGAATGAAAAACTGTTTTTT CASNYRGSNEKLFF TRBJ1-4 NA TRBD1 TRBV28
TGCAGTGCTAGTCTGCGGGAGGGGGGAGAGACCCAGTACTTC CSASLREGGETQYF TRBJ2-5 NA TRBD2 TRBV20-1
TGTGCCAGCAGCTTAGAGAGTATCTCTGGAAACACCATATATTTT CASSLESISGNTIYF TRBJ1-3 NA NA TRBV5-6
TGTGCCAGCATCTCCCACACGCTGGGACTAGCGGGAGACTTTCCAGGCGAGCAGTACTTC CASISHTLGLAGDFPGEQYF TRBJ2-7 NA TRBD2 TRBV9
TGTGCCAGCAGACGACTCGCCGTCTTGGACACCGGGGAGCTGTTTTTT CASRRLAVLDTGELFF TRBJ2-2 NA NA TRBV9
TGTGCCAGCAGCCACGGCGGGCCGCCGGCTGGCTACACCTTC CASSHGGPPAGYTF TRBJ1-2 NA NA TRBV11-1
TGTGCCTGGAGTGTGTCTCCGAGGACAGGGGGGGATTCACCCCTCCACTTT CAWSVSPRTGGDSPLHF TRBJ1-6 NA TRBD1 TRBV30
TGTGCCAGCAGCCAAGGGGACACTACCTACGAGCAGTACTTC CASSQGDTTYEQYF TRBJ2-7 NA NA TRBV3-1/TRBV3-2